This T cell receptor beta chain was documented in a study of T-cell reconstitution after alpha-beta-depleted transplantation in children. A library of TCRbeta sequences, prepared with unique molecular identifiers, was generated. Using its own MiXCR run on the PCR reads, TCRdb lists one record per CDR3 protein. This table holds some 120,000 distinct CDR3 sequences, 10% to 13% found once. The CDR3 sequence is 15 residues long. Unmatched junction bases numbered 8, after V lost 3 bases and J lost 5 bases. Germline V gene sequence: CDR1 KGHSH, CDR2 LQKENI. The sequences come from PBMCs, collected before TCRalphabeta/CD19-depleted stem cell transplant. This chain joins TRBV18 and TRBJ2-7; the match to TRBD2 covers 9 bases. The sequence was obtained from a boy under 10 years old with acute lymphoblastic leukemia, due to receive a stem cell transplant. The chain's CDR3 is CASSPGSGRIHEQYF. CDR3 coding DNA: TGTGCCAGCTCACCGGGGAGCGGGAGGATCCACGAGCAGTACTTC.